This T cell receptor beta chain was captured in a study of blood T cell repertoires in COVID-19. V lost 2 bases, J lost 3 bases, and 0 bases stayed unmatched. CDR1 and CDR2 from the germline V gene are MNHNS and SASEGT. This CDR3 comprises 13 residues. The sample holds one count of this clone. In the source study's methods: Reference gene primers were amplified, and this amplification served to estimate nucleated cell counts. Using immunoSEQ multiplex PCR, the repertoire was profiled, and TCRdb retains in-frame clones only, with some absent. From that table come the V and J calls and clone size; the DNA was used to work out D and trimming. The sample has about 87,000 clones, more than 75% seen once.

The clonotype was recovered from a human donor with acute or convalescent COVID-19. The donor label of this sample is uncertain. The specimen sequenced was peripheral blood. This rearrangement joins TRBV6-1 to TRBJ1-2; 7 bases are a match to TRBD1. CDR3: CASSETGDYGYTF. In nucleotides, the CDR3 is TGTGCCAGCAGTGAAACAGGGGACTATGGCTACACCTTC.